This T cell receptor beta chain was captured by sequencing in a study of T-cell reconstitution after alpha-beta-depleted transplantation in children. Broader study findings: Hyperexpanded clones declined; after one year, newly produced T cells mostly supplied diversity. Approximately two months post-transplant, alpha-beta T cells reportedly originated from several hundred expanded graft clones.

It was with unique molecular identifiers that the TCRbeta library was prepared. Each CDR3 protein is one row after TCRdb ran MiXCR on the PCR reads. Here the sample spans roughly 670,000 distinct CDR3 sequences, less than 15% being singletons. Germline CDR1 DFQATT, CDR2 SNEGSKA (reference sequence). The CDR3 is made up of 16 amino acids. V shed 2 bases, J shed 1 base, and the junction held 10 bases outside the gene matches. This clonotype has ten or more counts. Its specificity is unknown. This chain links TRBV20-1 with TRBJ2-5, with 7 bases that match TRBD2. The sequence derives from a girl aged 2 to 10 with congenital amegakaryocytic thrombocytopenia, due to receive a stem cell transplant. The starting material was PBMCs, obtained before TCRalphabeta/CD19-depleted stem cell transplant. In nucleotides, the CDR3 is TGCAGTGCTAGATGGCGGGAGAGTACTTTCCAAGAGACCCAGTACTTC. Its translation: CSARWRESTFQETQYF.